Following are 16 T cell receptor beta chains from one sample sequenced in a study. One entry per CDR3 protein results from TCRdb running MiXCR on the 5' RACE reads. The data show fewer than 25,000 distinct CDR3 sequences, about 31% seen once. The specimen sequenced was tumor-infiltrating naive CD4+ T cells sorted from the breast tumor. Specified subset: naive CD4+ T cells, CD4+CD45RA+CD25-. Receptors were obtained from a female donor with breast cancer.

The genes are TRBV5-1 and TRBJ1-2; possibly TRBD1 for D (5 bases). Germline V gene data show CDR1 as SGHRS and CDR2 as YFSETQ. V was shortened by 1 base and J by 2 bases, with 6 bases between the two germline ends. The CDR3 is made up of 13 amino acids. CDR3 coding DNA: TGCGCCAGCAGCTTGTGGGGCAACTATGGCTACACCTTC. This encodes CASSLWGNYGYTF.

This clonotype ranks as medium-sized. The chain carries TRBV12-3 or TRBV12-4 and TRBJ2-1; D is unresolved. The CDR3 covers 15 residues. V lost 6 bases and J lost 2, with 14 bases in between. The CDR3 is CASRSNTVTYNEQFF. DNA of the CDR3: TGTGCCAGCAGATCAAACACGGTTACCTACAATGAGCAGTTCTTC.

Ten or more counts support this clonotype. V gene TRBV2 combines with J gene TRBJ1-6; tentative D call: TRBD1 (6 bases). The germline V and J ends were trimmed by 5 bases and 12 bases, with 8 bases remaining between them. This CDR3 region has 11 residues. CDR1 is SNHLY and CDR2 is FYNNEI in the germline V gene. CDR3 in DNA: TGTGCCAGCAGTAAACAGGGACCCCTCCACTTT. As protein: CASSKQGPLHF. Using reference TRBV2 and TRBJ1-6 for the parts outside the CDR3, the full variable domain is EPEVTQTPSHQVTQMGQEVILRCVPISNHLYFYWYRQILGQKVEFLVSFYNNEISEKSEIFDDQFSVERPDGSNFTLKIRSTKLEDSAMYFCASSKQGPLHFGNGTRLTVT.

Notes on this clonotype: Being one base from a much bigger clone, this may be a read error. This chain links TRBV5-1 with TRBJ1-3; D is unresolved. The CDR3 contains 13 residues. Germline V gives CDR1 SGHRS, CDR2 YFSETQ. CDR3 sequence reads: CASSLDLGNTICF. As DNA, the CDR3 is TGCGCCAGCAGCTTGGATTTGGGAAACACCATATGTTTT.

The CDR3 sequence is CASGTRQGSSYGYTF. The CDR3 DNA is TGTGCCAGTGGTACCCGACAGGGCTCGAGCTATGGCTACACCTTC. This chain uses TRBV19 with TRBJ1-2, with 7 bases matching TRBD1. This CDR3 is built from 15 residues. V shed 8 bases and J 4 bases; nucleotides not matched to a gene: 13. Germline values: CDR1 LNHDA, CDR2 SQIVND (reference sequence).

The rearrangement links TRBV15 to TRBJ2-1; 10 bases are shared with TRBD2. The trim removed 1 base at V and 2 bases at J, leaving 2 bases unmatched. Per germline, CDR1 LNHNV and CDR2 YYDKDF (reference sequence). The CDR3 has 16 amino acids. CDR3 bases: TGTGCCACCAGCAGAGTTCTAGCGGGAGCCTACAATGAGCAGTTCTTC. Translation: CATSRVLAGAYNEQFF.

By share, this clonotype ranks as medium-sized. The V gene is TRBV29-1, the J gene TRBJ2-3; TRBD1 might be the D (6 bases). Per the germline V gene, CDR1 is SQVTM and CDR2 is ANQGSEA. V lost 3 bases to trimming and J lost 0 bases, with 10 bases between them. The CDR3 spans 14 residues. The CDR3 protein is CSVENRASTDTQYF. CDR3 coding DNA: TGCAGCGTTGAGAACAGGGCTAGCACAGATACGCAGTATTTT.

The chain carries TRBV21-1 and TRBJ2-7; the tabulated D call, TRBD2, remains unverified against the DNA. TRBV21-1 is assigned pseudogene status. The CDR3 contains 22 residues. The CDR3 is CASSKEGVVGLAGDYCSYEQYF. The CDR3 DNA follows: TGTGCCAGCAGCAAAGAAGGAGTGGTTGGGCTAGCGGGCGACTATTGCTCCTACGAGCAGTACTTC.

Regarding this clonotype: A much bigger clone sits one base away, suggesting this may be a read error. The CDR3 region is CATSRVASGGVCNEQFF. CDR3 coding DNA: TGTGCCACCAGCAGAGTGGCTTCGGGGGGGGTTTGCAATGAGCAGTTCTTC. V usage is TRBV15 and J usage is TRBJ2-1; TRBD2 agrees at 8 bases. J lost 6 bases, V lost 1 base, and 11 bases had no gene match. Germline assignment: CDR1 LNHNV and CDR2 YYDKDF (reference sequence). This CDR3 spans 17 amino acids.

With regard to this clonotype: The junction does not match germline at one end; this may be a read error. The DNA of the CDR3 is TGTGTCAGCAGAACCGGGACTAGCGGGAATTCCAACAATGAGCAGTTCTTC. This encodes CVSRTGTSGNSNNEQFF. The V call is TRBV12-3 or TRBV12-4, the J call TRBJ2-1, with 13 bases that match TRBD2. The CDR3 is made up of 17 amino acids.

This clonotype came up a few times. The gene calls are TRBV12-3 or TRBV12-4 and TRBJ1-1; D may be TRBD1 (5 bases). Trimming pared 6 bases from V and 1 base from J, leaving 9 bases between. This CDR3 spans 13 amino acids. CDR3 sequence reads: CASSRGENTEAFF. The DNA of the CDR3 is TGTGCCAGCAGCCGGGGGGAGAACACTGAAGCTTTCTTT.

This clonotype was counted between two and nine times. V usage is TRBV29-1 and J usage is TRBJ2-3; 8 bases match TRBD2. Germline values: CDR1 SQVTM, CDR2 ANQGSEA. The CDR3 covers 12 residues. V shed 7 bases, J shed 3 bases, and the junction held 3 bases outside the gene matches. The CDR3 DNA follows: TGCAGCGCGGAGCGGGAGACAGATACGCAGTATTTT. This codes for CSAERETDTQYF.

On this clonotype: This clone may be a read error of a much larger clone one base away. V is TRBV20-1 and J is TRBJ2-1; 7 bases line up with TRBD1. The CDR3 sequence is 13 residues long. Germline V gene data show CDR1 as DFQATT and CDR2 as SNEGSKA (reference sequence). Germline trimming cut 8 bases from V and 6 bases from J; bases unmatched to any gene: 10. CDR3 loop: CSSGQQGVNEQFF. The CDR3, as DNA: TGCAGTTCCGGTCAGCAGGGGGTCAATGAGCAGTTCTTC.

Sample share makes this clonotype medium-sized. J is TRBJ2-1 and V is TRBV4-2; TRBD2 aligns across 8 bases. V was clipped by 0 bases and J by 7 bases; unmatched bases: 11. The CDR3 has 17 residues. Germline V gene sequence: CDR1 LGHNA, CDR2 YNFKEQ. The CDR3 region has the DNA TGTGCCAGCAGCCAAGATCGGAGGCGGGAGGCCAAGAATGAGCAGTTCTTC. Residues: CASSQDRRREAKNEQFF.

This clonotype is labeled as medium-sized (0.01 to 0.1%). J is TRBJ2-4 and V is TRBV20-1, with a tentative D call TRBD1 (5 bases). Germline V CDR1 and CDR2: DFQATT, SNEGSKA (reference sequence). This CDR3 contains 16 residues. V was pared by 2 bases and J by 0 bases, with 14 bases between. The CDR3 here is CSARTLGHLAKNIQYF. The CDR3 DNA is TGCAGTGCTAGAACCCTAGGACACCTAGCCAAAAACATTCAGTACTTC.

This clonotype rates as medium-sized (0.01 to 0.1%). The chain carries TRBV20-1 and TRBJ1-5; no firm D call. The CDR3 spans 13 residues. V was cut by 2 bases and J by 1 base, with 6 bases left in between. The germline V gene has CDR1 DFQATT and CDR2 SNEGSKA (reference sequence). The CDR3 nucleotides read TGCAGTGCTAGAAGGCAGAGCAATCAGCCCCAGCATTTT. The encoded protein is CSARRQSNQPQHF.